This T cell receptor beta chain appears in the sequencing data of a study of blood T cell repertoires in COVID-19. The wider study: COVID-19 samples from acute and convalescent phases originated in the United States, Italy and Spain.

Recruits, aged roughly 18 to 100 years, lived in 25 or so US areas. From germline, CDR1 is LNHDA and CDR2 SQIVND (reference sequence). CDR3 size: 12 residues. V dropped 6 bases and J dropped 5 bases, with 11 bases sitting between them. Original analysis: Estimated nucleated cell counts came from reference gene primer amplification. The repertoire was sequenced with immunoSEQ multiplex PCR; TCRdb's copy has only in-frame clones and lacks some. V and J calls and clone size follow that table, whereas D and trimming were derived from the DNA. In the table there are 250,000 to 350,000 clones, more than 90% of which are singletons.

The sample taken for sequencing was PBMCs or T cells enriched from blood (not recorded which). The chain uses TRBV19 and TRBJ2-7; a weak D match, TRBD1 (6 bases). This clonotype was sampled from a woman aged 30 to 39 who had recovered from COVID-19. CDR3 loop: CASRQGSNEQYF. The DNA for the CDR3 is TGTGCCAGTAGGCAGGGGAGCAACGAGCAGTACTTC.